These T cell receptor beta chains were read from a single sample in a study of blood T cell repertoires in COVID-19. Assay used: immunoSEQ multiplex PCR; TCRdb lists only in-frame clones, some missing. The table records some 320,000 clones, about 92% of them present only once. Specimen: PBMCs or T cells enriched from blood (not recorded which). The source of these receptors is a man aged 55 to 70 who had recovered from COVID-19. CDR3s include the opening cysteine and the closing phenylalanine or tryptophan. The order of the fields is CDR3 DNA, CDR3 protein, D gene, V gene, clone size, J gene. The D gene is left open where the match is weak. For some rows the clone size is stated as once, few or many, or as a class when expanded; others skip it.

DNA: TGCGCCAGCAGCCAAGGGGACAGGGGGAAATCACCCCTCCACTTT
CDR3: CASSQGDRGKSPLHF
D: TRBD1
V: TRBV4-1
size: .
J: TRBJ1-6

DNA: TGTGCCAGCAGGCCGACAGTGACGACCTACGAGCAGTACTTC
CDR3: CASRPTVTTYEQYF
D: .
V: TRBV6-5
size: .
J: TRBJ2-7

DNA: TGTGCCACCAGCAGAGATCAGGACAGGGTAGGCGGCTTCTTT
CDR3: CATSRDQDRVGGFF
D: TRBD1
V: TRBV15
size: .
J: TRBJ1-1

DNA: TGTGCCAGCAGCTGGACAGGGGGAGCTGTGAGCACAGATACGCAGTATTTT
CDR3: CASSWTGGAVSTDTQYF
D: TRBD1
V: TRBV5-4
size: few
J: TRBJ2-3

DNA: TGTGCCAGCAGCCAACCCGACAGGGGGCATGGCTACACCTTC
CDR3: CASSQPDRGHGYTF
D: TRBD1
V: TRBV4-2
size: .
J: TRBJ1-2

DNA: TGTGCCTGGAGCGGGTTAGCGAGACGGGACAATGAGCAGTTCTTC
CDR3: CAWSGLARRDNEQFF
D: .
V: TRBV30
size: once
J: TRBJ2-1

DNA: TGTGCCAGCAGTTCGGGGGTCGATGAGCAGTTCTTC
CDR3: CASSSGVDEQFF
D: .
V: TRBV6-4
size: .
J: TRBJ2-1

DNA: TGTGCCTGGGGCGCAGTAAGCTCCTATAATTCACCCCTCCACTTT
CDR3: CAWGAVSSYNSPLHF
D: .
V: TRBV30
size: .
J: TRBJ1-6

DNA: TGTGCAAGTCGCTTATCGACTAGCGGGCCCTACAATGAGCAGTTCTTC
CDR3: CASRLSTSGPYNEQFF
D: .
V: TRBV12-2
size: .
J: TRBJ2-1

DNA: TGTGCCAGCAGCTTAGAGTCAGGGAACTATGGCTACACCTTC
CDR3: CASSLESGNYGYTF
D: .
V: TRBV7-2
size: .
J: TRBJ1-2

DNA: TGTGCCACCTTACTAGTACATAACGCGCCCCAGCATTTT
CDR3: CATLLVHNAPQHF
D: .
V: TRBV6-5
size: once
J: TRBJ1-5

DNA: TGCAGCGTTGGGACATCTCCAGAGACCCAGTACTTC
CDR3: CSVGTSPETQYF
D: .
V: TRBV29-1
size: .
J: TRBJ2-5

DNA: TGCGCCAGCAGCCCGACTGGACAGGGATCGGCTTTCTTT
CDR3: CASSPTGQGSAFF
D: TRBD1
V: TRBV4-1
size: .
J: TRBJ1-1

DNA: TGTGCCAGCAGCAAAGCGTCACGGGTTGTAGGTGGCTACACCTTC
CDR3: CASSKASRVVGGYTF
D: .
V: TRBV21-1
size: .
J: TRBJ1-2

DNA: TGTGCCATCAGTGAAAACACAGGCATCACCTACAATGAGCAGTTCTTC
CDR3: CAISENTGITYNEQFF
D: .
V: TRBV10-3
size: few
J: TRBJ2-1

DNA: TGTGCCAGCAGCTTAGCGCCGAGGCAGACCTATAATTCACCCCTCCACTTT
CDR3: CASSLAPRQTYNSPLHF
D: .
V: TRBV7-9
size: .
J: TRBJ1-6

DNA: TGCAGTGCCCGAGTTTACACTGAAGCTTTCTTT
CDR3: CSARVYTEAFF
D: .
V: TRBV20-1
size: .
J: TRBJ1-1

DNA: TGCGCCAGCAGCGGTCGGTCTTTGGACACTGAAGCTTTCTTT
CDR3: CASSGRSLDTEAFF
D: .
V: TRBV5-1
size: .
J: TRBJ1-1

DNA: TGTGCCAGCAGAATCGGCAGGGGGTCCTACGAGCAGTACTTC
CDR3: CASRIGRGSYEQYF
D: TRBD1
V: TRBV6-6
size: .
J: TRBJ2-7

DNA: TGTGCCAGCAGCCCTGACAGTCCTGGAAACACCATATATTTT
CDR3: CASSPDSPGNTIYF
D: .
V: TRBV27
size: .
J: TRBJ1-3

DNA: TGTGCCAGCAGTTTTGGAGGGACCACTGAAGCTTTCTTT
CDR3: CASSFGGTTEAFF
D: .
V: TRBV12-3/TRBV12-4
size: .
J: TRBJ1-1

DNA: TGTGCCAGCAGCCAAGCGGGAGAAGCTTTCTTT
CDR3: CASSQAGEAFF
D: .
V: TRBV3-1/TRBV3-2
size: .
J: TRBJ1-1

DNA: TGCGCCAGCAGCTTGTCTAGCGATAATTCACCCCTCCACTTT
CDR3: CASSLSSDNSPLHF
D: .
V: TRBV5-1
size: .
J: TRBJ1-6

DNA: TGTGCCAGTAGTATCCAACAGGGGGAAAGCTCCTACAATGAGCAGTTCTTC
CDR3: CASSIQQGESSYNEQFF
D: TRBD1
V: TRBV19
size: .
J: TRBJ2-1

DNA: TGTGCCAGCAGCCGGGGGGACCCGGATACGCAGTATTTT
CDR3: CASSRGDPDTQYF
D: TRBD2
V: TRBV7-3
size: .
J: TRBJ2-3

DNA: TGTGCCAGCCGTGCAGGGAACACTGAAGCTTTCTTT
CDR3: CASRAGNTEAFF
D: .
V: TRBV7-9
size: .
J: TRBJ1-1

DNA: TGTGCCAGCATGCAGGGGGGCGAGCAGTACTTC
CDR3: CASMQGGEQYF
D: .
V: TRBV12-3/TRBV12-4
size: .
J: TRBJ2-7

DNA: TGCAGCGCAGGAGAGGGGGACACTGAAGCTTTCTTT
CDR3: CSAGEGDTEAFF
D: .
V: TRBV29-1
size: .
J: TRBJ1-1

DNA: TGTGCCAGCAGTTACTCATGGGACAGGGGATATGGCTACACCTTC
CDR3: CASSYSWDRGYGYTF
D: TRBD1
V: TRBV6-5
size: .
J: TRBJ1-2

DNA: TGTGCCAGCAGCCAAGATATCTTTTTGCAGGGGGTTGGCTACACCTTC
CDR3: CASSQDIFLQGVGYTF
D: TRBD1
V: TRBV4-2
size: .
J: TRBJ1-2

DNA: TGTGCCAGCAGCTTGGCCGGGACAGGGTCGGGCAATGAGCAGTTCTTC
CDR3: CASSLAGTGSGNEQFF
D: TRBD1
V: TRBV7-2
size: .
J: TRBJ2-1

DNA: TGTGCCAGCAGCTTAGCGCAGGGAGGTTTCGGCTACACCTTC
CDR3: CASSLAQGGFGYTF
D: .
V: TRBV7-2
size: .
J: TRBJ1-2

DNA: TGTGCCAGCAGCTTGGTCGGGACTACTCGGAGCAAAGAGACCCAGTACTTC
CDR3: CASSLVGTTRSKETQYF
D: TRBD2
V: TRBV5-6
size: .
J: TRBJ2-5

DNA: TGTGCCAGCAGCCTTGGAGTCTACTATGGCTACACCTTC
CDR3: CASSLGVYYGYTF
D: .
V: TRBV11-2
size: .
J: TRBJ1-2

DNA: TGCGCCAGCAGCCAAGCCCTGACTAGCGGGAGTGACACAGATACGCAGTATTTT
CDR3: CASSQALTSGSDTDTQYF
D: TRBD2
V: TRBV4-1
size: .
J: TRBJ2-3

DNA: TGCGCCAGCAGCCAATCACCAGAACGGGCCCCTTGGGGCCTTGGAAACACCATATATTTT
CDR3: CASSQSPERAPWGLGNTIYF
D: .
V: TRBV4-3
size: .
J: TRBJ1-3

DNA: TGCGCCAGCAGCCGGGACAGGGGAGGCTATGGCTACACCTTC
CDR3: CASSRDRGGYGYTF
D: TRBD1
V: TRBV5-1
size: .
J: TRBJ1-2

DNA: TGTGCCTGGACTATACTTTCCGGGGGTGGCTACACCTTC
CDR3: CAWTILSGGGYTF
D: .
V: TRBV30
size: .
J: TRBJ1-2

DNA: TGTGCCATCAGTGAGTTTGGTGTCCTAAATCAGCCCCAGCATTTT
CDR3: CAISEFGVLNQPQHF
D: .
V: TRBV10-3
size: .
J: TRBJ1-5

DNA: TGTGCCAGCAGCTTACAAGCGGGGGGTGGTGGGGCCAACGTCCTGACTTTC
CDR3: CASSLQAGGGGANVLTF
D: TRBD2
V: TRBV11-2
size: .
J: TRBJ2-6

DNA: TGTGCCACCAGTGACTGGGACAGGGGTGAGCAGTTCTTC
CDR3: CATSDWDRGEQFF
D: TRBD1
V: TRBV24-1
size: .
J: TRBJ2-1

DNA: TGTGCCAGCAGCCTTGCCGGGACAGGGCGTTACGAGCAGTACTTC
CDR3: CASSLAGTGRYEQYF
D: TRBD1
V: TRBV5-5
size: .
J: TRBJ2-7

DNA: TGCAGCGCCCTGACTAGCGGGAGCGACGAGCAGTACTTC
CDR3: CSALTSGSDEQYF
D: TRBD2
V: TRBV29-1
size: .
J: TRBJ2-7

DNA: TGTGCCAGCAGCCCACTGACTAGACCGACGCAGTATTTT
CDR3: CASSPLTRPTQYF
D: .
V: TRBV12-3/TRBV12-4
size: .
J: TRBJ2-3

DNA: TGTGCCAGCAGCCCTGGACAGGGGGCGAAGGGCTACACCTTC
CDR3: CASSPGQGAKGYTF
D: TRBD1
V: TRBV7-9
size: .
J: TRBJ1-2

DNA: TGCAGCGTTAAAACCGGGACAGGAAACACCGGGGAGCTGTTTTTT
CDR3: CSVKTGTGNTGELFF
D: TRBD1
V: TRBV29-1
size: .
J: TRBJ2-2

DNA: TGTGCCAGCAGCCACGGGGACAGTAAAAAAGAGACCCAGTACTTC
CDR3: CASSHGDSKKETQYF
D: TRBD1
V: TRBV7-9
size: .
J: TRBJ2-5

DNA: TGTGCCAGCAGTTGGGGGCGGACAGGAAATGAAAAACTGTTTTTT
CDR3: CASSWGRTGNEKLFF
D: TRBD1
V: TRBV6-2/TRBV6-3
size: .
J: TRBJ1-4

DNA: TGTGCCAGCAGCGACCCATCGGGAGGGGAGAACGAAAACACTGAAGCTTTCTTT
CDR3: CASSDPSGGENENTEAFF
D: .
V: TRBV9
size: once
J: TRBJ1-1

DNA: TGCGCCAGCAGCTATCAACCTAGCGGGGGGGCTACAGATACGCAGTATTTT
CDR3: CASSYQPSGGATDTQYF
D: TRBD2
V: TRBV5-1
size: .
J: TRBJ2-3

DNA: TGTGCCAGCAGCCAAGATTTCGGAGCGGGAGTATACAATGAGCAGTTCTTC
CDR3: CASSQDFGAGVYNEQFF
D: TRBD2
V: TRBV14
size: .
J: TRBJ2-1

DNA: TGTGCCAGCAATCAGATCAGGGACAGCTCCACAGATACGCAGTATTTT
CDR3: CASNQIRDSSTDTQYF
D: TRBD1
V: TRBV6-6
size: .
J: TRBJ2-3

DNA: TGCGCCAGCAGCCCGGGACAGGCGAACACTGAAGCTTTCTTT
CDR3: CASSPGQANTEAFF
D: TRBD1
V: TRBV5-1
size: few
J: TRBJ1-1

DNA: TGCGCCAGCAGCCAAAGCGCAGGGGGCAACTCACCCCTCCACTTT
CDR3: CASSQSAGGNSPLHF
D: TRBD1
V: TRBV4-3
size: once
J: TRBJ1-6

DNA: TGTGCCAGCAGCCCACAGGGGGCCGGGGAGCTGTTTTTT
CDR3: CASSPQGAGELFF
D: TRBD1
V: TRBV6-2/TRBV6-3
size: .
J: TRBJ2-2

DNA: TGTGCCAGCAGCCTAGATGGAGGGGGCCGGCAGCCCCAGCATTTT
CDR3: CASSLDGGGRQPQHF
D: TRBD1
V: TRBV7-8
size: .
J: TRBJ1-5

DNA: TGCGCCAGCAGTGCTCCGGGACAGGCACCGGGTTTGTTCTTT
CDR3: CASSAPGQAPGLFF
D: TRBD1
V: TRBV10-1
size: .
J: TRBJ1-1